This TCR beta chain was sequenced during a study of shared clonotypes between healthy human individuals. General study results and limits: Rarefaction revealed incomplete sorted-subset sequencing despite large depth.

This CDR3 has 14 amino acids. The ends were cut back, 6 bases at V and 4 bases at J, with 13 bases in the middle. Germline loops: CDR1 KGHSH, CDR2 LQKENI. Turning to this clone: Antigen: not known.

Produced via immunoSEQ multiplex PCR; TCRdb's table is partial and in-frame only. The repertoire consists of roughly 1.4 million clones, with approximately 98.5% occurring once and the leading ten covering about 0.34%. Sequencing was done on a sample of naive CD4+ T cells sorted from blood. Subset defined: CD45RA+ positively selected. This clonotype was obtained from a man aged 30 to 45 in good health. J is TRBJ2-1 and V is TRBV18; D is possibly TRBD1 or TRBD2 (5 bases each). CDR3 loop: CASSAGDLYNEQFF. In nucleotides, the CDR3 is TGTGCCAGCTCCGCCGGGGACCTATACAATGAGCAGTTCTTC.